The 17 T cell receptor beta chains below come from one sample, sequenced in a study of T cell changes during pregnancy in multiple sclerosis. Some clones are missing from TCRdb's copy, which holds only in-frame ones; the method was immunoSEQ multiplex PCR. The sample records about 51,000 clones, 93% being singletons. The sequencing used peripheral blood, collected in the second trimester of pregnancy. These receptors all come from a female donor with multiple sclerosis, enrolled in a pregnancy study.

The chain uses TRBV7-2 and TRBJ1-3, with a possible D match to TRBD1 (6 bases). The CDR3 consists of 19 residues. V was pared by 3 bases and J by 3 bases, with 24 bases between. Germline CDR1 reads SGHTA; CDR2 reads FQGNSA. CDR3 nucleotides: TGTGCCAGCAGCTTGGGAATATCCAGACGGGGGGCTGGTGGAAACACCATATATTTT. Translation: CASSLGISRRGAGGNTIYF.

The chain is built from TRBV27 and TRBJ2-2; D ambiguous. The CDR3 totals 12 residues. CDR1 and CDR2 (germline): MNHEY, SMNVEV (reference sequence). V gave up 6 bases and J gave up 6 bases, with 8 bases separating them. The CDR3 sequence: CASREHPGELFF. CDR3 in DNA: TGTGCCAGCAGGGAGCACCCCGGGGAGCTGTTTTTT.

This rearrangement joins TRBV19 to TRBJ2-2; TRBD1 matches 8 bases. The germline gives CDR1 LNHDA, CDR2 SQIVND (reference sequence). V lost 9 bases to trimming and J lost 2 bases; unmatched junction nucleotides: 8. The CDR3 runs to 15 residues. CDR3 sequence (DNA): TGTGCCAGCCTTGGGGGGACAGGAAACACCGGGGAGCTGTTTTTT. This translates into CASLGGTGNTGELFF.

This chain uses TRBV5-6 with TRBJ1-1, with 10 bases lining up with TRBD1. The CDR3 is 15 residues long. Germline assignment: CDR1 SGHDT and CDR2 YYEEEE. The trim removed 4 bases at V and 3 bases at J, leaving 6 bases unmatched. CDR3 sequence (DNA): TGTGCCAGCAGCATATGGGACAGGGGACACACTGAAGCTTTCTTT. It yields the protein CASSIWDRGHTEAFF.

The gene calls are TRBV5-1 and TRBJ2-1, with 10 positions matching TRBD2. CDR1 is SGHRS and CDR2 is YFSETQ in the germline V gene. Trimming removed 0 bases from V and 10 bases from J; junction bases left unmatched: 10. This CDR3 has 16 amino acids. CDR3 in amino acids: CASSLVAGGSLGEQFF. CDR3 DNA sequence: TGCGCCAGCAGCTTGGTAGCGGGGGGATCCCTAGGGGAGCAGTTCTTC. The entire variable domain, with the rest obtained from reference TRBV5-1 and TRBJ2-1, is as follows: KAGVTQTPRYLIKTRGQQVTLSCSPISGHRSVSWYQQTPGQGLQFLFEYFSETQRNKGNFPGRFSGRQFSNSRSEMNVSTLELGDSALYLCASSLVAGGSLGEQFFGPGTRLTVL.

The CDR3 reads CASSRRTGGNYGYTF. DNA for the CDR3: TGTGCCAGCAGCCGTAGGACAGGGGGCAACTATGGCTACACCTTC. This chain links TRBV11-2 with TRBJ1-2, with 11 bases fitting TRBD1. CDR1 and CDR2 (germline): SGHAT, FQNNGV. V shed 5 bases, J shed 2 bases, and the junction held 4 bases outside the gene matches. There are 15 residues in the CDR3.

V gene TRBV28 combines with J gene TRBJ2-1, with TRBD2 matching 12 bases. Germline-derived CDR1 and CDR2 are MDHEN and SYDVKM. CDR3 length equals 18 residues. The junction had 12 bases not matched to a gene; V was cut back by 4 bases and J by 5 bases. The CDR3 nucleotides read TGTGCCAGCAGTTCCCGCCCCGGACTAGCGGGACTAGACAATGAGCAGTTCTTC. Its translation: CASSSRPGLAGLDNEQFF.

The CDR3 region is CASSSGGFLYEQYF. In DNA form, the CDR3 reads TGTGCCAGCAGTTCGGGGGGGTTCCTCTACGAGCAGTACTTC. J is TRBJ2-7 and V is TRBV27, with 8 bases lining up with TRBD2. The V segment lost 4 bases and the J segment 3 bases; nucleotides outside the gene matches: 5. This CDR3 has 14 residues. Germline values: CDR1 MNHEY, CDR2 SMNVEV (reference sequence).

The rearrangement links TRBV7-9 to TRBJ2-4; no reliable D call. The V end lost 2 bases, the J end lost 2 bases, and 10 bases lay between the germline ends. This CDR3 has 15 residues. Germline loops: CDR1 SEHNR, CDR2 FQNEAQ (reference sequence). The CDR3 spells CASSLSQPSKNIQYF. The CDR3 DNA is TGTGCCAGCAGCTTATCACAGCCCTCCAAAAACATTCAGTACTTC.

Here the CDR3 DNA reads TGTGCCAGCAGTGGCCTCGGAGCGGGGAAAGCCGCAGCTTTCTTT. Its protein is CASSGLGAGKAAAFF. The genes are TRBV6-5 and TRBJ1-1; D is ambiguous. V lost 5 bases and J 10 bases, leaving 23 bases between the germline ends. The CDR3 has 15 residues. Germline loops: CDR1 MNHEY, CDR2 SVGAGI.

This clone was picked up a small number of times. V and J are TRBV4-1 and TRBJ2-4; TRBD2 is a possible D gene (5 bases). Trimming left V 3 bases short and J 2 bases short, with 14 bases between. There are 16 residues in the CDR3. Germline assignment: CDR1 MGHRA and CDR2 YSYEKL. This CDR3 is CASSQVGSGSKNIQYF. The CDR3 nucleotides read TGCGCCAGCAGCCAGGTGGGTTCGGGGTCCAAAAACATTCAGTACTTC.

This chain links TRBV15 with TRBJ2-7; tentatively, D is TRBD1 (5 bases). The CDR3 runs 15 residues. The ends were cut back, 0 bases at V and 3 bases at J, with 12 bases in the middle. Germline V gene data show CDR1 as LNHNV and CDR2 as YYDKDF (reference sequence). CDR3 in DNA: TGTGCCACCAGCAGAGATTGGGGCAACAACTACGAGCAGTACTTC. As protein: CATSRDWGNNYEQYF.

This sequence joins TRBV6-6 and TRBJ1-5, with D uncertain. CDR3 length: 14 amino acids. Per germline, CDR1 MNHNY and CDR2 SVGAGI (reference sequence). V was pared by 6 bases and J by 4 bases, with 13 bases between. This CDR3 reads CASRQAGGNQPQHF. Written as DNA, the CDR3 is TGTGCCAGCAGGCAAGCAGGAGGAAATCAGCCCCAGCATTTT.

This chain connects TRBV5-5 to TRBJ2-7; 8 nucleotides line up with TRBD1. The CDR3 covers 14 residues. The J segment lost 5 bases and the V segment lost 4 bases, leaving 8 bases of the junction unmatched. Germline V gives CDR1 SGHKS, CDR2 YYEKEE (reference sequence). CDR3 in DNA: TGTGCCAGCAGCGGGACAGGTATTGTGGACGAGCAGTACTTC. Its protein is CASSGTGIVDEQYF.

The V call is TRBV29-1, the J call TRBJ2-1; D is ambiguous. The CDR3 spans 15 residues. V shed 6 bases and J shed 0 bases, with 15 bases lying between them. Germline V gene sequence: CDR1 SQVTM, CDR2 ANQGSEA. This CDR3 is CSVAEWRSSYNEQFF. CDR3 coding DNA: TGCAGCGTCGCCGAATGGCGGAGCTCCTACAATGAGCAGTTCTTC.

V usage is TRBV27 and J usage is TRBJ2-1, with D unresolved. Trimming took off 3 bases at V and 3 bases at J, with 6 bases between the two ends. The germline V gene encodes CDR1 MNHEY and CDR2 SMNVEV (reference sequence). This CDR3 is built from 13 residues. The chain's CDR3 is CASSFYGYNEQFF. In DNA form, the CDR3 reads TGTGCCAGCAGTTTCTACGGCTACAATGAGCAGTTCTTC.

The chain recombines TRBV14 with TRBJ2-7; D may be TRBD2 (6 bases). Germline V CDR1 and CDR2: SGHDN, FVKESK. The CDR3 has 16 residues. Between the trimmed V and J ends, which lost 11 bases and 0 bases, there was a span of 23 bases. This chain's CDR3 is CAFPAGSCRSSYEQYF. CDR3 DNA: TGTGCCTTCCCGGCGGGGAGCTGCAGATCCTCCTACGAGCAGTACTTC.